These T cell receptor beta chains were read from a single sample in a study of blood T cells in healthy people across ages. MiXCR, applied by TCRdb to the 5' RACE reads, yields one record per CDR3 protein. The sample comprises about 900,000 distinct CDR3 sequences, approximately 65% of which are singletons, and 25% to 35% rests with the top ten. Sequencing used blood. The receptors here all came from a man younger than 40 in good health. CDR3s leave out the opening cysteine and the closing phenylalanine or tryptophan. The D gene is left open where the match is weak.

j_gene	v_gene	d_gene	CDR3aa
TRBJ1-2	TRBV6-5	TRBD1	ASSYSLRGIYGYT
TRBJ2-7	TRBV28	NA	ASTHPQGPLYEQY
TRBJ2-1	TRBV29-1	NA	SVAHTGLRIDEQF
TRBJ2-7	TRBV7-2	TRBD1	ASSLASGTGSYEQY
TRBJ2-7	TRBV20-1	TRBD1	SARGQGVGAYEQY
TRBJ1-2	TRBV18	NA	ASSGMGEQHYGYT
TRBJ2-5	TRBV20-1	TRBD2	RADPAGWETQY
TRBJ2-5	TRBV7-9	NA	ASSLGAAGQY
TRBJ2-7	TRBV7-2	TRBD2	ASRPTSGGRYEQY
TRBJ2-1	TRBV5-1	NA	ASSLAAGVVYNEQF
TRBJ2-1	TRBV7-2	NA	ASSPSFGTTYNEQF
TRBJ2-1	TRBV7-8	TRBD2	ASSPTGGPRNEQF
TRBJ1-2	TRBV10-3	NA	AISLAKGVEGYT
TRBJ2-3	TRBV7-3	NA	ASSPLTGGRTDTQY
TRBJ2-3	TRBV20-1	TRBD2	SVASGSTDTQY
TRBJ2-1	TRBV2	TRBD1	ASSVTGASNEQF
TRBJ2-1	TRBV7-6	TRBD2	ASSLRSGGAYNEQF
TRBJ2-1	TRBV12-3/TRBV12-4	TRBD2	ASSGPTSGGRVSYNEQF
TRBJ2-1	TRBV29-1	NA	SHSGTASYNEQF
TRBJ1-2	TRBV4-2	NA	ASSQESVINYGYT
TRBJ2-7	TRBV7-7	NA	ASSQGLDGEQY
TRBJ2-3	TRBV6-5	TRBD2	ASRSGTSFLDTQY
NA	TRBV4-2	NA	ASSQEEGSAETQY
TRBJ1-6	TRBV6-6	NA	ASSYRDNSPLH
TRBJ2-6	TRBV3-1	NA	ASRSGADVLT
TRBJ2-7	TRBV27	TRBD1	ASSRRNPGTGRHEQY
TRBJ2-3	TRBV4-2	NA	ASSTGRGATDTQY
TRBJ1-5	TRBV28	NA	ASSLSGGDQPQH
TRBJ2-4	TRBV19	NA	ASSSRPNAMAKNIQY
TRBJ2-7	TRBV5-1	NA	ASKESWADSYEQY
TRBJ2-3	TRBV29-1	NA	SVGLGGLTDTQY
TRBJ2-3	TRBV18	NA	ASSPPGTSDTQY
TRBJ2-7	TRBV20-1	NA	SAKGVEQY
TRBJ2-5	TRBV2	TRBD2	ASRTRGLGLETQY
TRBJ2-1	TRBV28	TRBD2	ASSSIQGGGEQF
TRBJ2-3	TRBV6-2/TRBV6-3	NA	ASSSGTTRADTQY
TRBJ1-4	TRBV20-1	NA	SAPPMGPLGEKLF
TRBJ2-7	TRBV20-1	NA	SARSRGGTDSYEQY